A few counts support the clone carrying this T cell receptor (beta chain). What it binds is unknown. Germline V gene lookup returns CDR1 MNHEY and CDR2 SMNVEV (reference sequence). The CDR3 has 16 residues. The germline V and J ends were trimmed by 10 bases and 0 bases, with 22 bases remaining between them. TCRdb recomputed calls from the 5' RACE reads with MiXCR, one row per CDR3 protein. The sample lists under 110,000 distinct CDR3 sequences; 12% were seen once. The data were taken from a study of T-cell memory formation after mild COVID-19. Study findings and constraints: Later expanders leaned toward CD4+, whereas clones contracting from day 15 to 85 were balanced CD4/CD8. Second-wave clones that peaked on day 37 lacked confirmed SARS-CoV-2 specificity.

This sequence originates from an adult woman who had mild COVID-19 (a few samples of this study predate the infection). Cell type and time point are not known. V and J are TRBV27 and TRBJ2-7; the D gene is possibly TRBD1 (7 bases). Material for sequencing was PBMCs or a T cell subset sorted from them (not recorded which). The CDR3 reads CATRGVYSSVSYEQYF. CDR3 DNA: TGTGCCACCAGGGGGGTCTACTCTTCCGTCTCCTACGAGCAGTACTTC.